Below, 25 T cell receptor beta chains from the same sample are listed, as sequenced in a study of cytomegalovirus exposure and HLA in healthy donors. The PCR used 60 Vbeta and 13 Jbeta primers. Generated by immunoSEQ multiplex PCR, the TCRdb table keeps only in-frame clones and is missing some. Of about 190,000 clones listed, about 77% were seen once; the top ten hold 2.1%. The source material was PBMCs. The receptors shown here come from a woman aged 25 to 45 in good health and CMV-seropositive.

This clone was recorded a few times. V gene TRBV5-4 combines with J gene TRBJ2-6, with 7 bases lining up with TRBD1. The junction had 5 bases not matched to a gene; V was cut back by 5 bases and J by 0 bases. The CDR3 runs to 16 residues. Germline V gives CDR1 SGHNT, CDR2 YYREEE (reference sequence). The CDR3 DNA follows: TGTGCCAGCAGTCCAAACAGGGGCTCTGGGGCCAACGTCCTGACTTTC. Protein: CASSPNRGSGANVLTF. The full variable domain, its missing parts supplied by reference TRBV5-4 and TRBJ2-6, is ETGVTQSPTHLIKTRGQQVTLRCSSQSGHNTVSWYQQALGQGPQFIFQYYREEENGRGNFPPRFSGLQFPNYSSELNVNALELDDSALYLCASSPNRGSGANVLTFGAGSRLTVL.

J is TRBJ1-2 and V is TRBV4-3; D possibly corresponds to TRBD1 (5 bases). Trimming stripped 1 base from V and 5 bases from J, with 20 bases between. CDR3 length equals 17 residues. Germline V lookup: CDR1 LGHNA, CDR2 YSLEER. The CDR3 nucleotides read TGCGCCAGCAGCCAAGCTCTCGGGGGGGTAAAATTGTATGGCTACACCTTC. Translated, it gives CASSQALGGVKLYGYTF.

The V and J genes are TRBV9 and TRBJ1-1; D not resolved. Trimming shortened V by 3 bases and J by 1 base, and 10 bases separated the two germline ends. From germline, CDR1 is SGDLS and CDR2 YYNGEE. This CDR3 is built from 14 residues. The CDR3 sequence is CASSAGSGNTEAFF. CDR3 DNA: TGTGCCAGCAGCGCGGGGTCTGGGAACACTGAAGCTTTCTTT.

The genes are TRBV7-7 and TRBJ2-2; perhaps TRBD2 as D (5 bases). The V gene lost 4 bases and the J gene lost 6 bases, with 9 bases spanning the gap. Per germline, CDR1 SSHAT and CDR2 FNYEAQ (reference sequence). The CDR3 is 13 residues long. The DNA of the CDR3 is TGTGCCAGCAGCTCCGCGGAGGCCGGGGAGCTGTTTTTT. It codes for CASSSAEAGELFF.

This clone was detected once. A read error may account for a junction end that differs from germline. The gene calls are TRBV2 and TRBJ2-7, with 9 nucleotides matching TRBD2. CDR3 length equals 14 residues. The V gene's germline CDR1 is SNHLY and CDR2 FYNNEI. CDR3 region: CASREATSGREQYF. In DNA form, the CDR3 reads TGTGCCAGCAGGGAAGCGACTAGCGGTCGCGAGCAGTACTTC.

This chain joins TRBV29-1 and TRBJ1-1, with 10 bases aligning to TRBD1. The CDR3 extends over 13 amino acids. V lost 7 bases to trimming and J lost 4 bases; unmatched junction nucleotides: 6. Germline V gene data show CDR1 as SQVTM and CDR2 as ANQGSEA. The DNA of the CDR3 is TGCAGCGGACATTGGACAGGGGGCACTGAAGCTTTCTTT. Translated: CSGHWTGGTEAFF.

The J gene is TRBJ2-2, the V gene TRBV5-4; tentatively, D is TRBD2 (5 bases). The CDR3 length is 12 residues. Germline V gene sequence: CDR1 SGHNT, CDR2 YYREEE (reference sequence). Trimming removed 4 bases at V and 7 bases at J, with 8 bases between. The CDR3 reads CASSRGDGELFF. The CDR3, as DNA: TGTGCCAGCAGCCGGGGTGACGGGGAGCTGTTTTTT. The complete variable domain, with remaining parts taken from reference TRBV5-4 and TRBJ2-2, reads ETGVTQSPTHLIKTRGQQVTLRCSSQSGHNTVSWYQQALGQGPQFIFQYYREEENGRGNFPPRFSGLQFPNYSSELNVNALELDDSALYLCASSRGDGELFFGEGSRLTVL.

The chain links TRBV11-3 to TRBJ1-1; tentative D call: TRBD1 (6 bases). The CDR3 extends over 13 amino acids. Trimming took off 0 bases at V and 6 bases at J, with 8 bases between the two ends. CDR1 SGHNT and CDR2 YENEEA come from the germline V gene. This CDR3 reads CASSLDRGPEAFF. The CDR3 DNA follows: TGTGCCAGCAGCTTAGACAGGGGACCTGAAGCTTTCTTT.

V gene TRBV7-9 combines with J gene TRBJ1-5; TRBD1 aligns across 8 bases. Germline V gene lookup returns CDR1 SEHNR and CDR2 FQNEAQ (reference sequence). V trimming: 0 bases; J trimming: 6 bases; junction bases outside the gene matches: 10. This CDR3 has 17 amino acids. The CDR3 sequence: CASSLAGGRGLGQPQHF. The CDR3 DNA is TGTGCCAGCAGCTTAGCGGGAGGCAGGGGGCTAGGTCAGCCCCAGCATTTT.

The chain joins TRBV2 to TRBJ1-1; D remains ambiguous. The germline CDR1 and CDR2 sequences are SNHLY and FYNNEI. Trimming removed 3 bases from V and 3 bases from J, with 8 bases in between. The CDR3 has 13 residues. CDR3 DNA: TGTGCCAGCAGTGACCCCTCGGACACTGAAGCTTTCTTT. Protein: CASSDPSDTEAFF. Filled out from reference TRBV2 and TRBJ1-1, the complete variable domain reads EPEVTQTPSHQVTQMGQEVILRCVPISNHLYFYWYRQILGQKVEFLVSFYNNEISEKSEIFDDQFSVERPDGSNFTLKIRSTKLEDSAMYFCASSDPSDTEAFFGQGTRLTVV.

The CDR3 DNA sequence: TGTGCCAGCGAGGAGGACGAGCAGTACTTC. Its translation: CASEEDEQYF. This chain links TRBV7-2 with TRBJ2-7, with a weak D call TRBD2 (5 bases). The CDR3 has 10 amino acids. Germline V lookup: CDR1 SGHTA, CDR2 FQGNSA. V shed 8 bases and J shed 5 bases, with 7 bases lying between them.

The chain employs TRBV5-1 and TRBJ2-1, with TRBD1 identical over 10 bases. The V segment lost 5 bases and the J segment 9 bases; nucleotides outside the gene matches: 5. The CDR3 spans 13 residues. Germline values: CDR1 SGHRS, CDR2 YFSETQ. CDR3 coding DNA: TGCGCCAGCAGTCCCGGGACAGGGGCTGAGCAGTTCTTC. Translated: CASSPGTGAEQFF.

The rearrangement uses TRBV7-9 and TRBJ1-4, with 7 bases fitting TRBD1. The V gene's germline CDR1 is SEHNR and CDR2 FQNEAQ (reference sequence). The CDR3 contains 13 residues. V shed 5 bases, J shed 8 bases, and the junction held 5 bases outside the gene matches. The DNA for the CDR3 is TGTGCCAGCAGCAGGACAGGCGGCGAAAAACTGTTTTTT. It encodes CASSRTGGEKLFF.

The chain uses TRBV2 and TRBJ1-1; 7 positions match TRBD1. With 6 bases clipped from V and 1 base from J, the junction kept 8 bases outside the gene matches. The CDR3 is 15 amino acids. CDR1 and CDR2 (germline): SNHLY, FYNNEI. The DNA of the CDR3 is TGTGCCAGCAGCCCAGAGGGGGCTCGGAACACTGAAGCTTTCTTT. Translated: CASSPEGARNTEAFF.

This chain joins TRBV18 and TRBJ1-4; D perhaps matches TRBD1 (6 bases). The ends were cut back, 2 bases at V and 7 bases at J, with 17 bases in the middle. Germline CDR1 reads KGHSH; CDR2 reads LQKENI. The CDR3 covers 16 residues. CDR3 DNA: TGTGCCAGCTCACCAGGACAGCTACAGAGGACTGAAAAACTGTTTTTT. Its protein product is CASSPGQLQRTEKLFF.

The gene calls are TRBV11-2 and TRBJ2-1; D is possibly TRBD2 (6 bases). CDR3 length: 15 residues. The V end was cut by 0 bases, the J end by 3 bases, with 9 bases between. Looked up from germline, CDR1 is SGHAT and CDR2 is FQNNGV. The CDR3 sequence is CASSLDRGLYNEQFF. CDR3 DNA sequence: TGTGCCAGCAGCTTAGATCGGGGACTCTACAATGAGCAGTTCTTC.

The CDR3 DNA reads TGTGCCACCAGCCTAGGTGGGGGGGGAGAGACCCAGTACTTC. Translating it yields CATSLGGGGETQYF. J is TRBJ2-5 and V is TRBV15; 7 bases are shared with TRBD2. The ends lost 5 bases at V and 4 bases at J; junction bases unmatched: 7. This CDR3 is built from 14 residues. Germline assignment: CDR1 LNHNV and CDR2 YYDKDF (reference sequence).

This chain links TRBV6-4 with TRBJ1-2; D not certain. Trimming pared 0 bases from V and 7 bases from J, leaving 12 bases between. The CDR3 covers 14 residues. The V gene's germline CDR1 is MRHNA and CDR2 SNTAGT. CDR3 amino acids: CASSDSPGMGGYTF. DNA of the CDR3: TGTGCCAGCAGTGACTCTCCAGGAATGGGTGGCTACACCTTC.

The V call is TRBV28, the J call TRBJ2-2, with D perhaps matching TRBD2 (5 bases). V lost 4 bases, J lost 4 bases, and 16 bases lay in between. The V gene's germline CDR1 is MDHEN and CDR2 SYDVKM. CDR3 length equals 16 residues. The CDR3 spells CASSSASRGGTGELFF. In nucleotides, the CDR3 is TGTGCCAGCAGTTCAGCATCCCGGGGTGGCACCGGGGAGCTGTTTTTT.

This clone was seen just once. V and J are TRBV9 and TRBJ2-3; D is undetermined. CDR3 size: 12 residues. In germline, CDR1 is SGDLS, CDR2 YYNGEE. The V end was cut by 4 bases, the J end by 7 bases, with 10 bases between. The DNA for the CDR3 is TGTGCCAGCAGCTCGACTCGAAATACGCAGTATTTT. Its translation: CASSSTRNTQYF.

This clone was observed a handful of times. CDR3 nucleotide sequence: TGTGCCAGCAGTGAAGCCTCGGAGGGAGGAAACACCATATATTTT. Translating gives CASSEASEGGNTIYF. The chain is built from TRBV6-1 and TRBJ1-3; D gene uncertain. Trimming pared 0 bases from V and 4 bases from J, leaving 10 bases between. This CDR3 comprises 15 residues. Looked up from germline, CDR1 is MNHNS and CDR2 is SASEGT.

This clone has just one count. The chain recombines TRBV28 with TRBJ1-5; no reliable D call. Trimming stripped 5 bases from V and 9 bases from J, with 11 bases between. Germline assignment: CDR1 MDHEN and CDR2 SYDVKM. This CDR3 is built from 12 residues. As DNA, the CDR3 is TGTGCCAGCAGTCCCGCCCGGGGGCCCCAGCATTTT. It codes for CASSPARGPQHF.

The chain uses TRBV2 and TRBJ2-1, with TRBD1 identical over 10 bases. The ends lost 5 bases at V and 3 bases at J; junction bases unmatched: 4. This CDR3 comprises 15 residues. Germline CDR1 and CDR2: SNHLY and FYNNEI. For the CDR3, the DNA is TGTGCCAGCAGTAGGGACAGGGGTATCTACAATGAGCAGTTCTTC. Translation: CASSRDRGIYNEQFF.

DNA of the CDR3: TGCGCCAGCAGCCGCGGGACAGGGGTTGAAAAACTGTTTTTT. This codes for CASSRGTGVEKLFF. V is TRBV5-1 and J is TRBJ1-4; 10 bases are a match to TRBD1. CDR1 is SGHRS, CDR2 YFSETQ, per germline. This CDR3 is 14 amino acids long. V dropped 4 bases and J dropped 7; count of bases not matched to a gene: 4.

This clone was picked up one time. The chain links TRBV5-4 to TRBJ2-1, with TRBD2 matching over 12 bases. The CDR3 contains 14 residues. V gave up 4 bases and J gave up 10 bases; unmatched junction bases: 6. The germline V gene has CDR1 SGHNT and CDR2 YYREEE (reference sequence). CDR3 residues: CASSLAGLAGEQFF. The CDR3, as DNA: TGTGCCAGCAGCCTTGCCGGACTAGCGGGAGAGCAGTTCTTC.